The 32 T cell receptor beta chains listed next were all sequenced from one sample in a study of response to subunit inactivated influenza vaccine. One entry per CDR3 protein results from TCRdb running MiXCR on the RT-PCR reads. The sample yields about 650,000 distinct CDR3 sequences, about 15% seen once. The source was PBMCs from blood, collected 12 days after vaccination. The receptors were sampled from a man aged 50 to 59 who received an inactivated influenza vaccine.

This clonotype occurred a few times. The chain couples TRBV11-2 to TRBJ2-3, with 9 bases fitting TRBD1. Trimming at V came to 8 bases and at J to 2 bases, leaving 8 bases not matched to a gene. The CDR3 runs to 15 residues. CDR1 SGHAT and CDR2 FQNNGV come from the germline V gene. Written as DNA, the CDR3 is TGTGCCAGCTACGGACAGGGGACGCCCACAGATACGCAGTATTTT. It is translated as CASYGQGTPTDTQYF.

The V gene is TRBV9, the J gene TRBJ2-2, with TRBD2 identical over 8 bases. CDR1 SGDLS and CDR2 YYNGEE come from the germline V gene. This CDR3 region has 15 residues. J gave up 1 base and V 4 bases, and 3 bases lay outside the gene matches. CDR3 protein: CASSTSGKNTGELFF. Written as DNA, the CDR3 is TGTGCCAGCAGCACTAGCGGAAAGAACACCGGGGAGCTGTTTTTT.

This clonotype was counted a few times. V is TRBV24-1 and J is TRBJ2-5; a possible D gene is TRBD1 (5 bases). The ends were cut back, 5 bases at V and 5 bases at J, with 17 bases in the middle. The length of the CDR3 is 15 residues. Germline V gene lookup returns CDR1 KGHDR and CDR2 SFDVKD. In nucleotides, the CDR3 is TGTGCCACCAGTGGAGACTTCAGGGTCGGGGAGACCCAGTACTTC. Translating it yields CATSGDFRVGETQYF.

This chain uses TRBV7-2 with TRBJ2-2; D ambiguous. The CDR3 is 13 amino acids. Germline V lookup: CDR1 SGHTA, CDR2 FQGNSA. The ends were cut back, 3 bases at V and 6 bases at J, with 8 bases in the middle. The CDR3: CASSFRSPGELFF. CDR3 in DNA: TGTGCCAGCAGCTTCCGATCGCCCGGGGAGCTGTTTTTT. Full variable domain (outside the CDR3, taken from reference TRBV7-2 and TRBJ2-2): GAGVSQSPSNKVTEKGKDVELRCDPISGHTALYWYRQSLGQGLEFLIYFQGNSAPDKSGLPSDRFSAERTGGSVSTLTIQRTQQEDSAVYLCASSFRSPGELFFGEGSRLTVL.

The CDR3 protein is CASSLDRFHETQYF. For the CDR3, the DNA is TGTGCCAGCAGCCTTGACAGATTCCACGAGACCCAGTACTTC. The rearrangement links TRBV3-1 to TRBJ2-5; a weak D match, TRBD1 (5 bases). V gave up 4 bases and J gave up 5 bases, with 14 bases separating them. The V gene's germline CDR1 is LGHDT and CDR2 YNNKEL (reference sequence). The CDR3 length is 14 residues.

The chain has TRBV5-1 and TRBJ2-5; D is ambiguous. The CDR3 has 13 residues. Germline V CDR1 and CDR2: SGHRS, YFSETQ. The V end was cut by 3 bases, the J end by 5 bases, with 11 bases between. CDR3 in amino acids: CASSSIPGETQYF. The CDR3 coding sequence is TGCGCCAGCAGCTCCATACCCGGGGAGACCCAGTACTTC.

This chain uses TRBV7-9 with TRBJ2-3, with D possibly being TRBD2 (5 bases). V was shortened by 4 bases and J by 6 bases, with 17 bases between the two germline ends. The CDR3 is 15 amino acids. The V gene's germline CDR1 is SEHNR and CDR2 FQNEAQ (reference sequence). The CDR3 nucleotides read TGTGCCAGCAGCTACGACTATATCACATCGGATACGCAGTATTTT. It codes for CASSYDYITSDTQYF.

This clonotype was found many times. The gene calls are TRBV29-1 and TRBJ1-1; a weak D match, TRBD1 (5 bases). Germline loops: CDR1 SQVTM, CDR2 ANQGSEA. The CDR3 is 16 residues long. Trimming took off 5 bases at V and 0 bases at J, with 19 bases between the two ends. The CDR3 is CSVTKTGTGMNTEAFF. In DNA, the CDR3 is TGCAGCGTTACGAAGACCGGGACGGGGATGAACACTGAAGCTTTCTTT.

This clonotype occurred a few times. The chain combines TRBV5-1 with TRBJ2-1; D gene unclear. Per germline, CDR1 SGHRS and CDR2 YFSETQ. The length of the CDR3 is 16 residues. The V end lost 1 base, the J end lost 7 bases, and 18 bases lay between the germline ends. CDR3 protein: CASSLLSGARFNEQFF. The CDR3 coding sequence is TGCGCCAGCAGCTTGTTATCCGGAGCCCGGTTTAATGAGCAGTTCTTC.

The rearrangement joins TRBV4-2 to TRBJ2-5, with 9 bases lining up with TRBD1. Trimming took 1 base from V and 5 from J; bases not matched to a gene: 5. The germline gives CDR1 LGHNA, CDR2 YNFKEQ. This CDR3 contains 15 residues. In nucleotides, the CDR3 is TGTGCCAGCAGCCAAGTGGGACAGGGAATGGAGACCCAGTACTTC. Protein: CASSQVGQGMETQYF.

The V gene is TRBV29-1, the J gene TRBJ2-5; TRBD1 is a possible D gene (6 bases). V lost 4 bases and J 4 bases, leaving 19 bases between the germline ends. Germline V gene lookup returns CDR1 SQVTM and CDR2 ANQGSEA. This CDR3 is 15 amino acids long. The DNA of the CDR3 is TGCAGCGTTGGGGTGACAGGCCGGCCGAGAGAGACCCAGTACTTC. Encoded protein: CSVGVTGRPRETQYF.

This sequence joins TRBV4-1 and TRBJ2-1; the match to TRBD2 covers 9 bases. The CDR3 consists of 15 residues. In germline, CDR1 is MGHRA, CDR2 YSYEKL. With 1 base clipped from V and 6 bases from J, the junction kept 4 bases outside the gene matches. The CDR3 spells CASSQGAGGLNEQFF. CDR3 nucleotides: TGCGCCAGCAGCCAAGGAGCGGGAGGCCTCAATGAGCAGTTCTTC.

The V call is TRBV27, the J call TRBJ2-7; D could derive from TRBD1 or TRBD2 (6 bases each). Germline V gene data show CDR1 as MNHEY and CDR2 as SMNVEV (reference sequence). V was trimmed by 1 base and J by 7 bases, leaving 17 bases between them. The CDR3 totals 15 residues. The CDR3 sequence is CASSLFGGPSREQYF. The CDR3 coding sequence is TGTGCCAGCAGTTTATTCGGGGGCCCTAGCCGTGAGCAGTACTTC.

The chain joins TRBV7-3 to TRBJ2-3; a possible D gene is TRBD2 (5 bases). Germline CDR1 is SGHTA and CDR2 is FQGTGA. This CDR3 region has 14 residues. The V end lost 2 bases, the J end lost 6 bases, and 12 bases lay between the germline ends. CDR3 sequence: CASSLGASSDTQYF. DNA of the CDR3: TGTGCCAGCAGCTTAGGTGCTAGCTCGGATACGCAGTATTTT. The whole variable domain, filled in from reference TRBV7-3 and TRBJ2-3, reads GAGVSQTPSNKVTEKGKYVELRCDPISGHTALYWYRQSLGQGPEFLIYFQGTGAADDSGLPNDRFFAVRPEGSVSTLKIQRTERGDSAVYLCASSLGASSDTQYFGPGTRLTVL.

This chain connects TRBV14 to TRBJ2-1; no firm D call. This CDR3 has 15 residues. Per germline, CDR1 SGHDN and CDR2 FVKESK. V gave up 0 bases and J gave up 7 bases, with 13 bases separating them. CDR3 residues: CASSQDRSRANEQFF. Here the CDR3 DNA reads TGTGCCAGCAGCCAAGATCGGAGCCGGGCTAATGAGCAGTTCTTC.

V gene TRBV3-1 combines with J gene TRBJ2-5, with D uncertain. The CDR3 totals 14 residues. Trimming pared 4 bases from V and 0 bases from J, leaving 9 bases between. Germline CDR1 and CDR2: LGHDT and YNNKEL (reference sequence). The CDR3 protein is CASSPEGHQETQYF. The CDR3 nucleotides are TGTGCCAGCAGCCCCGAAGGTCACCAAGAGACCCAGTACTTC.

CDR3 DNA: TGTGCCAGCACCCCCCAGGGCACCTCTGGGGCCAACGTCCTGACTTTC. Encoded protein: CASTPQGTSGANVLTF. The rearrangement joins TRBV7-9 to TRBJ2-6, with TRBD1 as a possible D gene (5 bases). Germline V gene sequence: CDR1 SEHNR, CDR2 FQNEAQ (reference sequence). There are 16 residues in the CDR3. V was shortened by 7 bases and J by 0 bases, with 13 bases between the two germline ends.

The chain combines TRBV7-6 with TRBJ2-3; D remains ambiguous. The CDR3 length is 16 residues. V was trimmed by 3 bases and J by 4 bases, leaving 17 bases between them. Germline CDR1 SGHVS, CDR2 FNYEAQ. The CDR3 DNA follows: TGTGCCAGCAGCTTCCCGGCCCCTGTGGTCTCAGATACGCAGTATTTT. As protein: CASSFPAPVVSDTQYF.

This clonotype was observed a few times. This chain joins TRBV20-1 and TRBJ2-7; 10 positions agree with TRBD2. The CDR3 runs 14 residues. V gave up 5 bases and J gave up 2 bases; unmatched junction bases: 6. Germline loops: CDR1 DFQATT, CDR2 SNEGSKA (reference sequence). The CDR3 is CSAQTSGFAYEQYF. CDR3 DNA: TGCAGTGCTCAGACTAGCGGGTTCGCCTACGAGCAGTACTTC.

Of note for this clonotype: One junction end does not reproduce the germline sequence, and a read error may be involved. The chain couples TRBV2 to TRBJ2-6; 7 nucleotides line up with TRBD1. Germline V CDR1 and CDR2: SNHLY, FYNNEI. The CDR3 covers 16 residues. CDR3 bases: TGTGCCACCAGTCGGGACAGTGGGGCTGGGGCCAACGTCCTGACTTTC. Protein sequence: CATSRDSGAGANVLTF. Full variable domain (rest looked up from reference TRBV2 and TRBJ2-6): EPEVTQTPSHQVTQMGQEVILRCVPISNHLYFYWYRQILGQKVEFLVSFYNNEISEKSEIFDDQFSVERPDGSNFTLKIRSTKLEDSAMYFCATSRDSGAGANVLTFGAGSRLTVL.

This clonotype occurred a few times. The chain recombines TRBV5-1 with TRBJ1-1, with D possibly being TRBD1 (6 bases). The CDR3 loop spans 15 amino acids. V dropped 3 bases and J dropped 2 bases, with 14 bases sitting between them. CDR1 is SGHRS and CDR2 is YFSETQ in the germline V gene. The CDR3 sequence is CASSSRTALNTEAFF. CDR3 nucleotides: TGCGCCAGCAGCTCTCGGACAGCCTTAAACACTGAAGCTTTCTTT.

The chain recombines TRBV4-1 with TRBJ2-7; D gene uncertain. Germline assignment: CDR1 MGHRA and CDR2 YSYEKL. CDR3 length: 15 amino acids. The ends were cut back, 2 bases at V and 1 base at J, with 12 bases in the middle. CDR3 bases: TGCGCCAGCAGCCAACAGACCCAGCAGTCCTACGAGCAGTACTTC. Its translation is CASSQQTQQSYEQYF.

This clonotype was counted at least ten times. The chain has TRBV7-8 and TRBJ2-7; D may match TRBD1 or TRBD2 (5 bases each). The germline V and J ends were trimmed by 1 base and 2 bases, with 9 bases remaining between them. Germline V gene lookup returns CDR1 SGHVS and CDR2 FQNEAQ. The CDR3 totals 14 residues. Here the CDR3 DNA reads TGTGCCAGCAGCTTAGTTGTGGGACCCTACGAGCAGTACTTC. Amino acid sequence: CASSLVVGPYEQYF.

The rearrangement joins TRBV20-1 to TRBJ1-1; D gene unclear. The germline V gene encodes CDR1 DFQATT and CDR2 SNEGSKA (reference sequence). CDR3 length: 12 residues. Trimming removed 2 bases from V and 7 bases from J, with 11 bases in between. The CDR3 spells CSARMTTVEAFF. DNA for the CDR3: TGCAGTGCTAGAATGACGACGGTTGAAGCTTTCTTT.

J is TRBJ1-6 and V is TRBV7-2; the match to TRBD1 covers 7 bases. CDR3 length: 15 residues. Germline-derived CDR1 and CDR2 are SGHTA and FQGNSA. Losses at the gene ends were 2 bases for V and 9 bases for J; bases not matched to a gene: 7. This CDR3 reads CASSLQGEIPSPLHF. The CDR3 DNA reads TGTGCCAGCAGCTTACAGGGGGAGATTCCTTCACCCCTCCACTTT.

This clonotype was counted between two and nine times. The chain is built from TRBV7-2 and TRBJ2-7; TRBD2 aligns across 13 bases. Germline values: CDR1 SGHTA, CDR2 FQGNSA. V lost 4 bases, J lost 3 bases, and 3 bases stayed unmatched. The CDR3 totals 15 residues. For the CDR3, the DNA is TGTGCCAGCAGCTATAGACTAGCGGGGGGCTACGAGCAGTACTTC. It is translated as CASSYRLAGGYEQYF.

This clonotype was observed many times. The CDR3 coding sequence is TGTGCCAGCAGTACCGGGACTACTAACACCGGGGAGCTGTTTTTT. Its translation is CASSTGTTNTGELFF. This chain links TRBV3-1 with TRBJ2-2; 7 bases map to TRBD2. CDR3 length: 15 amino acids. V dropped 6 bases and J dropped 2; count of bases not matched to a gene: 6. Germline CDR1 is LGHDT and CDR2 is YNNKEL (reference sequence).

The genes are TRBV6-2 or TRBV6-3 and TRBJ2-7, with TRBD1 matching over 7 bases. Trimming removed 0 bases from V and 0 bases from J; junction bases left unmatched: 5. Germline CDR1 reads MNHEY; CDR2 reads SVGEGT. CDR3 size: 16 residues. CDR3 sequence: CASSYSAGTVSYEQYF. The CDR3 nucleotides read TGTGCCAGCAGTTACTCCGCCGGGACAGTCTCCTACGAGCAGTACTTC.

This clonotype was seen a handful of times. This chain joins TRBV15 and TRBJ2-3, with 12 bases that match TRBD2. V trimming: 4 bases; J trimming: 3 bases; junction bases outside the gene matches: 2. This CDR3 comprises 15 residues. The germline CDR1 and CDR2 sequences are LNHNV and YYDKDF (reference sequence). CDR3 bases: TGTGCCACCAGCAAGACTAGCGGGGGAACAGATACGCAGTATTTT. Translation gives CATSKTSGGTDTQYF.

The chain carries TRBV28 and TRBJ2-5; TRBD1 matches at 11 bases. This CDR3 has 16 amino acids. Germline CDR1 reads MDHEN; CDR2 reads SYDVKM. With V trimmed by 3 bases and J by 5 bases, 8 bases remained unmatched. DNA for the CDR3: TGTGCCAGCAGTTTGGGCGGACAGGGGGCGGGGGAGACCCAGTACTTC. Its protein is CASSLGGQGAGETQYF.

The rearrangement links TRBV5-6 to TRBJ1-3; no definite D call. CDR3 length equals 15 residues. The germline V and J ends were trimmed by 4 bases and 0 bases, with 11 bases remaining between them. Germline CDR1 and CDR2: SGHDT and YYEEEE. In DNA, the CDR3 is TGTGCCAGCAGCCAAGGACCGATCTCTGGAAACACCATATATTTT. Its protein is CASSQGPISGNTIYF.

The table lists this clonotype with a few counts. V usage is TRBV25-1 and J usage is TRBJ2-7; tentatively, D is TRBD1 (5 bases). The CDR3 loop spans 13 amino acids. V lost 6 bases and J 3 bases, leaving 12 bases between the germline ends. Germline V gene data show CDR1 as MGHDK and CDR2 as SYGVNS. CDR3 sequence: CASSITGNYEQYF. The CDR3 nucleotides read TGTGCCAGCAGCATAACAGGAAACTACGAGCAGTACTTC.